Following are 9 T cell receptor beta chains from one sample sequenced in a study of early T cells in non-severe SARS-CoV-2 infection. TCRdb recomputed calls from the 5' RACE reads with MiXCR, one row per CDR3 protein. The data show some 45,000 distinct CDR3 sequences, roughly 4% seen once. Material for sequencing was whole blood. These receptors were obtained from an adult who was a healthcare worker with PCR-confirmed SARS-CoV-2 infection or an uninfected control (not recorded which).

In this sample, this clonotype turned up many times. The gene calls are TRBV5-1 and TRBJ2-2, with 12 bases identical to TRBD2. Germline V gives CDR1 SGHRS, CDR2 YFSETQ. The V gene end was trimmed by 3 bases and the J gene end by 4 bases; junction bases not matched to a gene: 4. This CDR3 is built from 16 residues. CDR3 loop: CASSSWTSGVTGELFF. The DNA of the CDR3 is TGCGCCAGCAGCTCATGGACTAGCGGGGTCACCGGGGAGCTGTTTTTT. The whole variable domain, remainder taken from reference TRBV5-1 and TRBJ2-2, is KAGVTQTPRYLIKTRGQQVTLSCSPISGHRSVSWYQQTPGQGLQFLFEYFSETQRNKGNFPGRFSGRQFSNSRSEMNVSTLELGDSALYLCASSSWTSGVTGELFFGEGSRLTVL.

This clonotype appeared many times. The chain employs TRBV15 and TRBJ1-4, with a tentative D call TRBD1 (5 bases). The CDR3 is 14 amino acids. CDR1 LNHNV and CDR2 YYDKDF come from the germline V gene (reference sequence). V was shortened by 8 bases and J by 7 bases, with 17 bases between the two germline ends. CDR3 coding DNA: TGTGCCACCGGGGGTAGGGGCGCGGGTGAAAAACTGTTTTTT. Protein: CATGGRGAGEKLFF.

This clonotype was detected a few times. This rearrangement joins TRBV5-5 to TRBJ1-2; D gene ambiguous. This CDR3 region has 13 residues. CDR1 is SGHKS and CDR2 is YYEKEE in the germline V gene (reference sequence). V dropped 1 base and J dropped 7 bases, with 11 bases sitting between them. DNA of the CDR3: TGTGCCAGCAGCTTGAATATAGTCCCTGGCTACACCTTC. Translated: CASSLNIVPGYTF.

This clonotype was detected ten times or more. The V and J genes are TRBV5-1 and TRBJ2-1, with D hard to call. Trimming took 4 bases from V and 4 from J, leaving 9 bases between them. CDR1 is SGHRS, CDR2 YFSETQ, per germline. The CDR3 runs to 13 residues. CDR3 sequence (DNA): TGCGCCAGCAGCCCCCCTGTTTACAATGAGCAGTTCTTC. It translates to CASSPPVYNEQFF.

The chain combines TRBV5-4 with TRBJ1-1; perhaps TRBD1 as D (6 bases). Trimming took off 0 bases at V and 11 bases at J, with 17 bases between the two ends. Looked up from germline, CDR1 is SGHNT and CDR2 is YYREEE (reference sequence). The CDR3 is 14 residues long. The CDR3 coding sequence is TGTGCCAGCAGCTTGGGTGGACAGTGGAGCCGGGCTTTCTTT. Amino acid sequence: CASSLGGQWSRAFF. Full variable domain (outside the CDR3, taken from reference TRBV5-4 and TRBJ1-1): ETGVTQSPTHLIKTRGQQVTLRCSSQSGHNTVSWYQQALGQGPQFIFQYYREEENGRGNFPPRFSGLQFPNYSSELNVNALELDDSALYLCASSLGGQWSRAFFGQGTRLTVV.

This clonotype was seen many times. V usage is TRBV5-5 and J usage is TRBJ2-1; 8 bases match TRBD1. Germline CDR1 is SGHKS and CDR2 is YYEKEE (reference sequence). V dropped 4 bases and J dropped 2; count of bases not matched to a gene: 8. This CDR3 spans 16 amino acids. The CDR3 region has the DNA TGTGCCAGCAGCACCAAAGACAGGGGAGCCTACAATGAGCAGTTCTTC. Its translation: CASSTKDRGAYNEQFF.

In this sample, this clonotype turned up many times. The genes are TRBV20-1 and TRBJ2-1, with 9 bases lining up with TRBD1. The CDR3 length is 17 residues. Germline V lookup: CDR1 DFQATT, CDR2 SNEGSKA (reference sequence). The trim removed 5 bases at V and 6 bases at J, leaving 17 bases unmatched. The CDR3 DNA reads TGCAGTGCTCGACCGTTACTCCGGGACAGGGTTGTCAATGAGCAGTTCTTC. Translated, it gives CSARPLLRDRVVNEQFF.

This clonotype was counted between two and nine times. One end of the junction fails to match germline, which may point to a read error. The J gene is TRBJ2-7, the V gene TRBV3-1; D is ambiguous. This CDR3 has 11 amino acids. The germline CDR1 and CDR2 sequences are LGHDT and YNNKEL (reference sequence). This CDR3 reads CANSQVEEQYF. For the CDR3, the DNA is TGTGCCAACAGCCAAGTGGAGGAGCAGTACTTC.

Many counts were recorded for this clonotype. The chain employs TRBV28 and TRBJ1-4; D is perhaps TRBD1 (6 bases). This CDR3 is 13 amino acids long. Per the germline V gene, CDR1 is MDHEN and CDR2 is SYDVKM. The V and J ends lost 8 bases and 4 bases respectively, with 11 bases between them. CDR3 sequence reads: CASGRTVNEKLFF. CDR3 coding DNA: TGTGCCAGCGGACGGACAGTTAATGAAAAACTGTTTTTT.